These 29 T cell receptor beta chains came from one sample sequenced in a study of cytomegalovirus exposure and HLA in healthy donors. With 60 Vbeta and 13 Jbeta primers, the PCR was carried out. Clones were read by immunoSEQ multiplex PCR, and TCRdb kept only the in-frame ones, dropping some. The sample lists 140,000 or so clones, around 84% seen once, with roughly 2.5% in the top ten. The sample consisted of PBMCs. Receptor source: a boy aged 2-15 years in good health and CMV-seronegative.

The chain has TRBV2 and TRBJ1-2; 8 nucleotides agree with TRBD1. V dropped 3 bases and J dropped 7; count of bases not matched to a gene: 10. Germline-derived CDR1 and CDR2 are SNHLY and FYNNEI. CDR3 size: 15 residues. The CDR3 reads CASSEGRRGPGGYTF. The CDR3 nucleotides are TGTGCCAGCAGTGAGGGGCGCAGGGGGCCTGGTGGCTACACCTTC.

J is TRBJ1-3 and V is TRBV15, with 8 positions matching TRBD1. Germline CDR1 is LNHNV and CDR2 is YYDKDF (reference sequence). This CDR3 has 14 residues. The J segment lost 5 bases and the V segment lost 9 bases, leaving 9 bases of the junction unmatched. The chain's CDR3 is CATKGGQARNTIYF. CDR3 sequence (DNA): TGTGCCACTAAAGGGGGACAGGCAAGAAACACCATATATTTT.

This sequence joins TRBV19 and TRBJ2-5; 7 bases are shared with TRBD1. There are 14 residues in the CDR3. The ends lost 6 bases at V and 2 bases at J; junction bases unmatched: 6. Germline values: CDR1 LNHDA, CDR2 SQIVND (reference sequence). The CDR3 here is CASRGTAEQETQYF. CDR3 in DNA: TGTGCCAGTAGGGGGACAGCAGAACAAGAGACCCAGTACTTC. Variable domain in full (rest from reference TRBV19 and TRBJ2-5): DGGITQSPKYLFRKEGQNVTLSCEQNLNHDAMYWYRQDPGQGLRLIYYSQIVNDFQKGDIAEGYSVSREKKESFPLTVTSAQKNPTAFYLCASRGTAEQETQYFGPGTRLLVL.

V usage is TRBV11-3 and J usage is TRBJ2-3; TRBD1 matches at 8 bases. The CDR3 contains 14 residues. Per the germline V gene, CDR1 is SGHNT and CDR2 is YENEEA. J gave up 3 bases and V 4 bases, and 3 bases lay outside the gene matches. DNA for the CDR3: TGTGCCAGCAGCTCTAGGACAGGGACAGATACGCAGTATTTT. Translated: CASSSRTGTDTQYF.

This clone was found a few times. The chain recombines TRBV2 with TRBJ2-1; D possibly corresponds to TRBD2 (6 bases). This CDR3 is 15 amino acids long. Germline CDR1 SNHLY, CDR2 FYNNEI. Trimming pared 6 bases from V and 3 bases from J, leaving 15 bases between. The CDR3 region is CASREDTGGYNEQFF. CDR3 nucleotides: TGTGCCAGCAGGGAGGACACCGGGGGCTACAATGAGCAGTTCTTC.

V gene TRBV7-9 combines with J gene TRBJ2-7, with TRBD2 matching over 8 bases. CDR1 and CDR2 (germline): SEHNR, FQNEAQ (reference sequence). With 4 bases clipped from V and 8 bases from J, the junction kept 13 bases outside the gene matches. The CDR3 loop spans 15 amino acids. The CDR3 coding sequence is TGTGCCAGCAGCTCCGTCGGGGGGGAGGATTCGCAGCAGTACTTC. Translating gives CASSSVGGEDSQQYF.

The rearrangement links TRBV19 to TRBJ1-1; D gene uncertain. This CDR3 is 13 amino acids long. V was clipped by 3 bases and J by 3 bases, with 8 bases between them. CDR1 and CDR2 (germline): LNHDA, SQIVND (reference sequence). The CDR3 spells CASSMASYTEAFF. CDR3 coding DNA: TGTGCCAGTAGTATGGCCAGTTACACTGAAGCTTTCTTT. Complete variable domain (other parts from reference TRBV19 and TRBJ1-1): DGGITQSPKYLFRKEGQNVTLSCEQNLNHDAMYWYRQDPGQGLRLIYYSQIVNDFQKGDIAEGYSVSREKKESFPLTVTSAQKNPTAFYLCASSMASYTEAFFGQGTRLTVV.

The V gene is TRBV27, the J gene TRBJ2-7, with a weak D call TRBD1 (6 bases). Germline V gene sequence: CDR1 MNHEY, CDR2 SMNVEV (reference sequence). The CDR3 has 15 amino acids. V was shortened by 2 bases and J by 3 bases, with 14 bases between the two germline ends. CDR3 nucleotides: TGTGCCAGCAGTTTAAGCCCGGACAGTGTCTACGAGCAGTACTTC. It translates to CASSLSPDSVYEQYF.

The chain uses TRBV6-4 and TRBJ2-7; D may be TRBD2 (5 bases). CDR1 MRHNA and CDR2 SNTAGT come from the germline V gene. There are 15 residues in the CDR3. V was clipped by 4 bases and J by 2 bases, with 15 bases between them. The CDR3 DNA reads as TGTGCCAGCAGTGTGCGAAGCGGACCGGCCTACGAGCAGTACTTC. Its translation is CASSVRSGPAYEQYF.

The chain is built from TRBV27 and TRBJ2-1, with 9 positions matching TRBD1. J was trimmed by 3 bases and V by 7 bases; bases with no gene match: 7. From germline, CDR1 is MNHEY and CDR2 SMNVEV (reference sequence). This CDR3 is built from 15 residues. The CDR3 coding sequence is TGTGCCAGCACCCCAGGGGACAGGGTCTACAATGAGCAGTTCTTC. Protein sequence: CASTPGDRVYNEQFF.

The chain carries TRBV6-5 and TRBJ1-4; 9 nucleotides align to TRBD1. V lost 2 bases to trimming and J lost 8 bases; unmatched junction nucleotides: 6. CDR1 is MNHEY and CDR2 is SVGAGI in the germline V gene. The CDR3 is 15 amino acids. The CDR3 DNA follows: TGTGCCAGCAGTTACCTGGGACAGGGTAGGGAAAAACTGTTTTTT. It encodes CASSYLGQGREKLFF.

The V call is TRBV30, the J call TRBJ1-2, with D perhaps TRBD1 (5 bases). Trimming took 0 bases from V and 5 from J, leaving 22 bases between them. This CDR3 is built from 17 residues. From germline, CDR1 is GTSNPN and CDR2 SVGIG (reference sequence). This CDR3 reads CAWSVFDSGVVGYGYTF. CDR3 coding DNA: TGTGCCTGGAGTGTTTTCGATTCGGGGGTTGTTGGGTATGGCTACACCTTC.

V is TRBV27 and J is TRBJ1-1, with 9 bases lining up with TRBD1. Per germline, CDR1 MNHEY and CDR2 SMNVEV (reference sequence). CDR3 length: 15 residues. Losses at the gene ends were 10 bases for V and 2 bases for J; bases not matched to a gene: 11. The CDR3 nucleotides read TGTGCCACCAAGGACAGGGGAATCAGAAACACTGAAGCTTTCTTT. Translation: CATKDRGIRNTEAFF.

The CDR3: CASSLYAQTGGRDGYTF. In DNA, the CDR3 is TGTGCCAGCAGTTTATATGCCCAAACAGGGGGAAGGGATGGCTACACCTTC. This chain joins TRBV27 and TRBJ1-2; 8 positions agree with TRBD1. Germline V lookup: CDR1 MNHEY, CDR2 SMNVEV (reference sequence). The V segment lost 1 base and the J segment 6 bases; nucleotides outside the gene matches: 13. The CDR3 is 17 residues long.

The chain carries TRBV5-1 and TRBJ2-7; 7 bases match TRBD1. The germline V gene has CDR1 SGHRS and CDR2 YFSETQ. This CDR3 has 16 residues. V trimming: 5 bases; J trimming: 5 bases; junction bases outside the gene matches: 16. CDR3 bases: TGCGCCAGCAGTAATTCCGCCCGACAGGGCGACCACGAGCAGTACTTC. Its translation: CASSNSARQGDHEQYF.

The V and J genes are TRBV5-6 and TRBJ2-3; TRBD2 matches at 11 bases. There are 16 residues in the CDR3. After removal of 6 bases from V and 6 bases from J, the junction contained 12 bases not matched to a gene. Germline-derived CDR1 and CDR2 are SGHDT and YYEEEE. The CDR3 nucleotides are TGTGCCAGCAATCCCTATAGCGGGGGGGGAACCGATACGCAGTATTTT. The encoded protein is CASNPYSGGGTDTQYF. Looking up the rest from reference TRBV5-6 and TRBJ2-3 gives the full variable domain: DAGVTQSPTHLIKTRGQQVTLRCSPKSGHDTVSWYQQALGQGPQFIFQYYEEEERQRGNFPDRFSGHQFPNYSSELNVNALLLGDSALYLCASNPYSGGGTDTQYFGPGTRLTVL.

This chain uses TRBV4-1 with TRBJ1-4; D unresolved. The CDR3 spans 13 residues. The V end lost 1 base, the J end lost 7 bases, and 7 bases lay between the germline ends. From germline, CDR1 is MGHRA and CDR2 YSYEKL. CDR3 sequence: CASSQVVTEKLFF. CDR3 DNA sequence: TGCGCCAGCAGCCAAGTAGTAACTGAAAAACTGTTTTTT.

The chain couples TRBV4-2 to TRBJ2-5; 10 positions agree with TRBD1. The better agreement between TRBJ2-7 and the DNA end casts doubt on the J call. CDR1 is LGHNA and CDR2 is YNFKEQ in the germline V gene. There are 16 residues in the CDR3. CDR3: CASSQPTGGATYEQYF. Written as DNA, the CDR3 is TGTGCCAGCAGCCAACCGACAGGGGGCGCGACCTACGAGCAGTACTTC.

The chain carries TRBV18 and TRBJ2-1, with 9 bases lining up with TRBD2. CDR3 length: 17 amino acids. The germline V gene encodes CDR1 KGHSH and CDR2 LQKENI. With 5 bases clipped from V and 1 base from J, the junction kept 9 bases outside the gene matches. The CDR3 region has the DNA TGTGCCAGCTCAGTCGCGGGGGGGGGTACGTCCTACAATGAGCAGTTCTTC. Translated, it gives CASSVAGGGTSYNEQFF.

This rearrangement joins TRBV9 to TRBJ2-6; D call uncertain. The CDR3 consists of 15 residues. Germline CDR1 is SGDLS and CDR2 is YYNGEE. V lost 3 bases, J lost 0 bases, and 7 bases lay in between. The DNA of the CDR3 is TGTGCCAGCAGCGGACACAGCTCTGGGGCCAACGTCCTGACTTTC. Protein: CASSGHSSGANVLTF.

This clone showed up just once. V usage is TRBV5-1 and J usage is TRBJ1-1; perhaps TRBD1 as D (6 bases). CDR3 size: 15 residues. Germline values: CDR1 SGHRS, CDR2 YFSETQ. V dropped 2 bases and J dropped 1 base, with 12 bases sitting between them. CDR3: CASSLQGFRNTEAFF. Here the CDR3 DNA reads TGCGCCAGCAGCTTACAGGGATTCCGGAACACTGAAGCTTTCTTT.

This clone appeared a single time. The chain employs TRBV4-1 and TRBJ1-5, with D perhaps matching TRBD1 (6 bases). Germline V gene sequence: CDR1 MGHRA, CDR2 YSYEKL. The V end was cut by 4 bases, the J end by 2 bases, with 15 bases between. The CDR3 is made up of 16 amino acids. As DNA, the CDR3 is TGCGCCAGCAGCCCTACAGGGTTAAATGGCAATCAGCCCCAGCATTTT. Its translation is CASSPTGLNGNQPQHF.

The gene calls are TRBV6-5 and TRBJ2-5, with D unclear. The end of the DNA aligns better with TRBJ2-7, so the J call may be wrong. Germline V gene lookup returns CDR1 MNHEY and CDR2 SVGAGI. The CDR3 runs to 14 residues. CDR3 in amino acids: CASSYSDSTYEQYF. The DNA of the CDR3 is TGTGCCAGCAGTTACTCAGATTCCACCTACGAGCAGTACTTC.

The J gene is TRBJ2-2, the V gene TRBV29-1; no definite D call. Trimming left V 3 bases short and J 0 bases short, with 5 bases between. CDR1 and CDR2 from the germline V gene are SQVTM and ANQGSEA. This CDR3 spans 13 amino acids. The CDR3 here is CSVDPSNTGELFF. The CDR3 DNA is TGCAGCGTTGATCCTTCGAACACCGGGGAGCTGTTTTTT.

The CDR3 nucleotides read TGTGCCAGCAGTGCACAGGGCCAGCTGAGGAGCTCCTACGAGCAGTACTTC. It specifies CASSAQGQLRSSYEQYF. The chain combines TRBV6-1 with TRBJ2-7; D may be TRBD1 (6 bases). The germline V and J ends were trimmed by 4 bases and 0 bases, with 19 bases remaining between them. CDR1 and CDR2 from the germline V gene are MNHNS and SASEGT. The CDR3 length is 17 residues.

The gene calls are TRBV11-2 and TRBJ1-1; D gene uncertain. V lost 0 bases to trimming and J lost 9 bases, with 8 bases between them. The CDR3 runs 12 residues. Germline loops: CDR1 SGHAT, CDR2 FQNNGV. In DNA, the CDR3 is TGTGCCAGCAGCTTAGATTCGGGGAAAGCTTTCTTT. Translated, it gives CASSLDSGKAFF. The whole variable domain, filled in from reference TRBV11-2 and TRBJ1-1, reads EAGVAQSPRYKIIEKRQSVAFWCNPISGHATLYWYQQILGQGPKLLIQFQNNGVVDDSQLPKDRFSAERLKGVDSTLKIQPAKLEDSAVYLCASSLDSGKAFFGQGTRLTVV.

The J gene is TRBJ1-4, the V gene TRBV6-5, with 8 bases that match TRBD1. The CDR3 runs 15 residues. The germline V gene encodes CDR1 MNHEY and CDR2 SVGAGI. Trimming at V came to 6 bases and at J to 4 bases, leaving 7 bases not matched to a gene. Here the CDR3 DNA reads TGTGCCAGCAGCCCCAAACAGGGGGATAATGAAAAACTGTTTTTT. It specifies CASSPKQGDNEKLFF.

CDR3 residues: CASSHRGRGHYEQYF. CDR3 nucleotides: TGTGCCAGCAGCCATAGAGGAAGGGGGCACTACGAGCAGTACTTC. The rearrangement uses TRBV4-2 and TRBJ2-7, with 7 bases that match TRBD1. The CDR3 extends over 15 amino acids. V dropped 3 bases and J dropped 3; count of bases not matched to a gene: 8. CDR1 and CDR2 from the germline V gene are LGHNA and YNFKEQ.

The chain has TRBV11-2 and TRBJ1-6; D is unresolved. The CDR3 extends over 14 amino acids. V was trimmed by 5 bases and J by 7 bases, leaving 12 bases between them. Germline CDR1 is SGHAT and CDR2 is FQNNGV. CDR3 residues: CASSIGRENSPLHF. CDR3 DNA sequence: TGTGCCAGCAGCATAGGACGGGAGAATTCACCCCTCCACTTT. The full variable domain, with the rest looked up from reference TRBV11-2 and TRBJ1-6, is EAGVAQSPRYKIIEKRQSVAFWCNPISGHATLYWYQQILGQGPKLLIQFQNNGVVDDSQLPKDRFSAERLKGVDSTLKIQPAKLEDSAVYLCASSIGRENSPLHFGNGTRLTVT.